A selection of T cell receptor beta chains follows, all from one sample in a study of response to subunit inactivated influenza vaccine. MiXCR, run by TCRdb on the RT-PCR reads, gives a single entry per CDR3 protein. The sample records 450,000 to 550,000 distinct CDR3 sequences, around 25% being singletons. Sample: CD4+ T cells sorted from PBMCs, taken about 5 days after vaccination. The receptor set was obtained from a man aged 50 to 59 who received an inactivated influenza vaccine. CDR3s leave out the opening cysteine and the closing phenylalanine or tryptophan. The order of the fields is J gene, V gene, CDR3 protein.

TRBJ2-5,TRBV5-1,ASSPSPTSQETQY
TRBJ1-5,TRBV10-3,ATTEDREAPQH
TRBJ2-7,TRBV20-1,SAKDRGSYEQY
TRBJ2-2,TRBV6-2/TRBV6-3,ASSQLRAGELF
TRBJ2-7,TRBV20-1,SAREPQGNYEQY
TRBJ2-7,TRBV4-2,ASSQEEGVQY
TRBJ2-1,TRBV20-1,SAFRRRTGAANEQF
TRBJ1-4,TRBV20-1,SARGSTNEKLF
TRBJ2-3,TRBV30,AWTRRGTDTQY
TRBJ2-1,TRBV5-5,ASSFGTSQF
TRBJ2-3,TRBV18,ASSADTQY
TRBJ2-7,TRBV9,ASSVGSVNEQY
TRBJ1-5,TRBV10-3,AISHQSNQPQH
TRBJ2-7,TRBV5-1,ASSLAAAYEQY
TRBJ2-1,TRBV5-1,ASSLGLAEDNEQF
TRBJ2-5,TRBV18,ASSPERETQY
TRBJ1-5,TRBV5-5,ASSLSPDNQPQH
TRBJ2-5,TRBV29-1,SVGREYQETQY
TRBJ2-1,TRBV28,ASRNQGRGEQF
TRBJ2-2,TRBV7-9,ASSLLDRATGELF
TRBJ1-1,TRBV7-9,ASTQRGGVNTEAF
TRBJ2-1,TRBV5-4,ASSPRDGYNEQF
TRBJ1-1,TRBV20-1,SARDSRGRRTEAF
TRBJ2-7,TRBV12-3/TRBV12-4,ASRQGGWEQY
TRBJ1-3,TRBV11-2,ASSEATALSGNTIY
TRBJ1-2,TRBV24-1,ATSDLGSGYT
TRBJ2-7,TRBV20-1,STSQGSYEQY
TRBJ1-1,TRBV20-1,SARRARAEAF
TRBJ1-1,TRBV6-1,ASSEVTRAF
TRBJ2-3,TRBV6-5,ASSYGQTVPSTDTQY
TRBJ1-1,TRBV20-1,SAKRGGAEAF
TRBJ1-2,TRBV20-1,SAEVQGANYGYT
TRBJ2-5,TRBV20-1,SARDGQGAWTQY
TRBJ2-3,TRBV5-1,ASSLVPGGDTQY
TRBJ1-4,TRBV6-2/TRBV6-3,ASRNWGEKLF
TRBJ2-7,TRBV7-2,ASSLEGSGRNEQY
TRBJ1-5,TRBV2,ATKTEFNQPQH
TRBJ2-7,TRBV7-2,ASSAISWGYEQY
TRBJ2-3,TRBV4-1,ASSALGDTQY
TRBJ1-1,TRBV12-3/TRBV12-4,ASRTGQGRGQAF
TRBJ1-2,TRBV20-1,SARSDREDYT
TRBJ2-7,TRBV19,ATSRGGAYEQY
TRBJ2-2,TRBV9,ASSPGQGGGELF
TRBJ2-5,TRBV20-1,SARFAGGLETQY
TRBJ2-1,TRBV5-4,ASSLRTGNYNEQF
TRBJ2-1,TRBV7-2,ASSSRSLGGEQF